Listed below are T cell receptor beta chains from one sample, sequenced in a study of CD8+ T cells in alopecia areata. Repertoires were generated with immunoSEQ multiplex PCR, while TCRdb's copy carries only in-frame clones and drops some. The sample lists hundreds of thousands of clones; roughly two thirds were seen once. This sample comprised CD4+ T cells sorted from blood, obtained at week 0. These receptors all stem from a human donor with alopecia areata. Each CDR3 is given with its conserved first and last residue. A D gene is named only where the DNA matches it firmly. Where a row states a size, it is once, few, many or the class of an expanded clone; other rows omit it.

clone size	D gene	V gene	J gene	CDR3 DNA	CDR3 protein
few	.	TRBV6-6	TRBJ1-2	TGTGCCAGCAGAACCACAGGGTCAGGGGATGGCTACACCTTC	CASRTTGSGDGYTF
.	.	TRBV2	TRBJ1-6	TGTGCCAGCAGTGAAGCGACGTCCCCCCTCCACTTT	CASSEATSPLHF
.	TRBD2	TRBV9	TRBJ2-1	TGTGCCAGCACCCCTCCGGGGGGGGCGGCCAATGAGCAGTTCTTC	CASTPPGGAANEQFF
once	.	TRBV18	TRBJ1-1	TGTGCCAGCTCACCGGAGGGCGCGACTGAAGCTTTCTTT	CASSPEGATEAFF
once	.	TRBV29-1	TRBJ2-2	TGCAGCGTTCGGGTTTCCACCGGGGAGCTGTTTTTT	CSVRVSTGELFF
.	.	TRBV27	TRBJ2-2	TGTGCCAGCCACCGGGCGGGGTCGAGGAGTGGGGAGCTGTTTTTT	CASHRAGSRSGELFF
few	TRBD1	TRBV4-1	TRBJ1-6	TGCGCCAGCAGCCGGTTACAGGGACAGGGTCATTCACCCCTCCACTTT	CASSRLQGQGHSPLHF
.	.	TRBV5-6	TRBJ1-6	TGTGCCAGCAGCAAGGGGGTTAATTCACCCCTCCACTTT	CASSKGVNSPLHF
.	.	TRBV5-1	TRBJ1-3	TGCGCCAGCAGCTTGAGCGCGGTGGGTTTTGGAAACACCATATATTTT	CASSLSAVGFGNTIYF
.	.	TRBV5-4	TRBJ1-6	TGTGCCAGCCAATTCTACGGAAATTCACCCCTCCACTTT	CASQFYGNSPLHF
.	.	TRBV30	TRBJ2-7	TGTGCTCTTTGGCGTGGGGACTACGAGCAGTACTTC	CALWRGDYEQYF
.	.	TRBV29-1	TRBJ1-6	TGCAGCGTTGAAAAAGCGCCCGGACTAAGTTATAATTCACCCCTCCACTTT	CSVEKAPGLSYNSPLHF
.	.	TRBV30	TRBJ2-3	TGTGCCTGGAGTGTCCTAGATACGCAGTATTTT	CAWSVLDTQYF
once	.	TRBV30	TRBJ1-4	TGTGCCTGGACGGGGCTCCCGGGGGAAAAACTGTTTTTT	CAWTGLPGEKLFF
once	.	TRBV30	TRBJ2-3	TGTGCCTCGTCGGGGGTTGGCACAGATACGCAGTATTTT	CASSGVGTDTQYF
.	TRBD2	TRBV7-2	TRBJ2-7	TGTGCCAGCAGCTTAACAACGGGGGGGCCCTACGAGCAGTACTTC	CASSLTTGGPYEQYF
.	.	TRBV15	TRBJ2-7	TGTGCCACCAGCCTTCGGATGTCCTACGAGCAGTACTTC	CATSLRMSYEQYF
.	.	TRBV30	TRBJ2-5	TGTGCCTGGACCCGTACGAGGAGCCAAGAGACCCAGTACTTC	CAWTRTRSQETQYF
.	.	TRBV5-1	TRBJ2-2	TGCGCCAGCAGCCGGAGCACGAACACCGGGGAGCTGTTTTTT	CASSRSTNTGELFF
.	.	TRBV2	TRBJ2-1	TGTGCCAGCAGCCGCGGCAGGGACAATGAGCAGTTCTTC	CASSRGRDNEQFF
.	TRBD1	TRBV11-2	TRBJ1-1	TGTGCCAGCAGCTCTAACAGGGGCCACGGTGAAGCTTTCTTT	CASSSNRGHGEAFF
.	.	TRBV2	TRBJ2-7	TGTGCCAGCAGTCCTGGTGGGACCGTTTCCTACGAGCAGTACTTC	CASSPGGTVSYEQYF
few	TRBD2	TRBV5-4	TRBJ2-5	TGTGCCAGCAGCCGCGGGGGGCTCCAAGAGACCCAGTACTTC	CASSRGGLQETQYF
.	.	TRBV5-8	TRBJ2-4	TGTGCCAGCACCCTAGGGCCCAAAAACATTCAGTACTTC	CASTLGPKNIQYF
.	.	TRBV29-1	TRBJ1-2	TGCAGCGTTGTCCAGGGTTTTTTTGGCTACACCTTC	CSVVQGFFGYTF